The 9 T cell receptor beta chains listed next were all sequenced from one sample in a study of T cells after yellow fever vaccination. TCRdb itself ran the 5' RACE reads through MiXCR, one entry per CDR3 protein. The table records around 100,000 distinct CDR3 sequences, roughly 6% of them present only once. This specimen was CD8+ T cells sorted from PBMCs, taken 10 days after the yellow fever booster vaccination. The receptors derive from a man in his late teens or twenties who received the YFV17D yellow fever vaccine.

This clonotype was counted ten times or more. The chain uses TRBV5-5 and TRBJ1-1; no reliable D call. The V and J ends lost 3 bases and 1 base respectively, with 7 bases between them. The CDR3 runs to 13 residues. CDR1 is SGHKS, CDR2 YYEKEE, per germline (reference sequence). This chain's CDR3 is CASSSPGNTEAFF. In DNA form, the CDR3 reads TGTGCCAGCAGCTCTCCAGGGAACACTGAAGCTTTCTTT.

This clonotype has more than one count but fewer than ten. The chain carries TRBV4-1 and TRBJ2-7; D uncertain. V was shortened by 0 bases and J by 0 bases, with 9 bases between the two germline ends. The germline CDR1 and CDR2 sequences are MGHRA and YSYEKL. The CDR3 is 15 residues long. This chain's CDR3 is CASSQDFASSYEQYV. DNA for the CDR3: TGCGCCAGCAGCCAAGATTTTGCCAGCTCCTACGAGCAGTACGTC.

This clonotype has more than one count but fewer than ten. The V and J genes are TRBV6-5 and TRBJ2-4; 10 bases are shared with TRBD2. The CDR3 runs to 14 residues. The germline V gene encodes CDR1 MNHEY and CDR2 SVGAGI. The junction had 9 bases not matched to a gene; V was cut back by 8 bases and J by 8 bases. The CDR3 DNA follows: TGTGCCAGCGGTCATAGCGGGGGGCCCGACATTCAGTACTTC. It encodes CASGHSGGPDIQYF.

J is TRBJ2-7 and V is TRBV6-1; 8 positions agree with TRBD1. Trimming at V came to 10 bases and at J to 2 bases, leaving 4 bases not matched to a gene. Germline V gene lookup returns CDR1 MNHNS and CDR2 SASEGT. This CDR3 region has 12 residues. CDR3: CATRDRPYEQYF. CDR3 DNA sequence: TGTGCCACCCGGGACAGGCCCTACGAGCAGTACTTC.

This clonotype turned up a few times. The gene calls are TRBV7-2 and TRBJ1-4; maybe TRBD1 (5 bases). Germline CDR1 SGHTA, CDR2 FQGNSA. V dropped 5 bases and J dropped 8 bases, with 24 bases sitting between them. This CDR3 region has 17 residues. DNA of the CDR3: TGTGCCAGCAGCCTCCACGCCTGGACTGAGGAGGGGGAAAAACTGTTTTTT. The encoded protein is CASSLHAWTEEGEKLFF.

This clonotype has just a few counts. The chain has TRBV4-3 and TRBJ2-5; 9 nucleotides match TRBD2. V lost 3 bases and J lost 5; bases outside the gene matches: 4. The germline CDR1 and CDR2 sequences are LGHNA and YSLEER. This CDR3 comprises 14 residues. The CDR3 nucleotides are TGCGCCAGCAGCCACAGACTAGCGGCCGAGACCCAGTACTTC. Its translation: CASSHRLAAETQYF.

This clonotype has a count of ten or more. The V and J genes are TRBV30 and TRBJ2-4; 9 positions match TRBD1. V lost 0 bases to trimming and J lost 12 bases; unmatched junction nucleotides: 6. The CDR3 totals 13 residues. Germline V gene lookup returns CDR1 GTSNPN and CDR2 SVGIG (reference sequence). CDR3 sequence: CAWSVETGGTQYF. The DNA for the CDR3 is TGTGCCTGGAGTGTAGAGACAGGGGGTACTCAGTACTTC.

This clonotype was recorded a few times. This chain links TRBV7-9 with TRBJ2-4; D is undetermined. Germline values: CDR1 SEHNR, CDR2 FQNEAQ (reference sequence). The CDR3 covers 13 residues. The V end lost 5 bases, the J end lost 5 bases, and 10 bases lay between the germline ends. Written as DNA, the CDR3 is TGTGCCAGCAGCCTTGTGAGTCAAAACATTCAGTACTTC. Amino acids: CASSLVSQNIQYF.

The table lists this clonotype with a few counts. The chain recombines TRBV9 with TRBJ2-3; no definite D call. CDR1 SGDLS and CDR2 YYNGEE come from the germline V gene. Trimming removed 0 bases from V and 0 bases from J, with 5 bases in between. This CDR3 comprises 14 residues. The CDR3 spells CASSVDGSTDTQYF. In nucleotides, the CDR3 is TGTGCCAGCAGCGTAGATGGTAGCACAGATACGCAGTATTTT.